The present T cell receptor beta chain was sequenced within a study of T cells after yellow fever vaccination. For this clonotype: Its target is unknown.

Germline lookup yields CDR1 SGDLS and CDR2 YYNGEE. This CDR3 has 16 residues. Trimming pared 2 bases from V and 2 bases from J, leaving 16 bases between. MiXCR, run by TCRdb on the 5' RACE reads, gives a single entry per CDR3 protein. The sample yields a few hundred thousand distinct CDR3 sequences, about 7.8% seen once. Findings of the study overall: Reappearance after the booster was observed for most primary-vaccination clones (96% CD4, almost 90% CD8).

The rearrangement uses TRBV9 and TRBJ2-5; unclear D gene. The sample was PBMCs, taken 45 days after the first yellow fever vaccination. The sequence came from a man aged 18-30 years who received the YFV17D yellow fever vaccine. The CDR3 is CASSVTGNRKQETQYF. CDR3 coding DNA: TGTGCCAGCAGCGTGACGGGCAACCGAAAACAAGAGACCCAGTACTTC.